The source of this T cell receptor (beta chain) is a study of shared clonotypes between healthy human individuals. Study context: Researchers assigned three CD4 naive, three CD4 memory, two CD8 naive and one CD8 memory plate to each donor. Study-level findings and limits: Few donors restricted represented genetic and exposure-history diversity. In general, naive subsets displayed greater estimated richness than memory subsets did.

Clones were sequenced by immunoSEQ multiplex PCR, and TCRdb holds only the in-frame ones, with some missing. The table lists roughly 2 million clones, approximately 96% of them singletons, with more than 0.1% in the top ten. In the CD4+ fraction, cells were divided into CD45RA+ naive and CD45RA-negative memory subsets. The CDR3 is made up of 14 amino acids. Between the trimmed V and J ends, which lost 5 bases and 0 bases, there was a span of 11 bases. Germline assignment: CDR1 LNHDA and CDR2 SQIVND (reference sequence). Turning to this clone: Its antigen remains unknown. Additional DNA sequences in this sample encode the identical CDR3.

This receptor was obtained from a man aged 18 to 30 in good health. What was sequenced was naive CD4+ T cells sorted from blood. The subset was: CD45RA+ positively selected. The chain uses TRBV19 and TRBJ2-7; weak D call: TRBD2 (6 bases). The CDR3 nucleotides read TGTGCCAGTAGTCCTGCCGGGGGCTCCTACGAGCAGTACTTC. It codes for CASSPAGGSYEQYF.